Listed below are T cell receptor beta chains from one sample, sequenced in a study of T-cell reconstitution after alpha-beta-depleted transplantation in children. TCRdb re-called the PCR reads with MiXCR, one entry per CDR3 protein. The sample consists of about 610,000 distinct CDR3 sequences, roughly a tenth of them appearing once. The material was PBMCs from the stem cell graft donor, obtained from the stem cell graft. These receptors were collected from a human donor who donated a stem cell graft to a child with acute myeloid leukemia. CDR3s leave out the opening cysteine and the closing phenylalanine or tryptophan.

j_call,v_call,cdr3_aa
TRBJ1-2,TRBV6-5,ASSYRTGGDDGYT
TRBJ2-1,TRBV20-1,SAPDLRLAGGSYNEQF
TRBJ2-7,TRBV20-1,SADPWASGRTVYEQY
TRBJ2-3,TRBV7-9,ASSTSGTGGADTQY
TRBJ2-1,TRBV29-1,SVEFYEQF
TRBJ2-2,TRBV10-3,AISEIAANTGELF
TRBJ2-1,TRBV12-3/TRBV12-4,ASSPIGGLHNEQF
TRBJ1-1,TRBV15,ATSTRDTGEAF
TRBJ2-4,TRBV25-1,ASSEEKSGNIQY
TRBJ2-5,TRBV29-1,SVRDRSSQETQY
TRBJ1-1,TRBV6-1,ASKEGGLNTEAF
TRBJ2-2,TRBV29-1,SVILLAGPTRYTGELF
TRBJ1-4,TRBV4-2,ASSQDRTTTNEKLF
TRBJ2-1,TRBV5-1,ASSLVAGVPNEQF
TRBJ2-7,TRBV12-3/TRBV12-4,ASSLTGGPAEQY
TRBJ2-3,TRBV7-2,ASSLASGRDTQY
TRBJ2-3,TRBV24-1,ATSEGGPDTQY
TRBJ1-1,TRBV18,ASSPSGQRTEAF
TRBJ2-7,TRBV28,ASRWTGGEYEQY
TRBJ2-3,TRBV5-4,ASSQEGLAVTDTQY
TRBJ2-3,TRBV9,ASSVEPSDTQY
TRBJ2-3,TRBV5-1,ASSPTSAGGTQY
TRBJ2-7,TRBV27,ASSARVTGLGVYEQY
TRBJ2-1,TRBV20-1,SARIRTSGRYGEQF
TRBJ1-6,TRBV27,ASSLPGRSSPLH
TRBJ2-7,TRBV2,ASSEWTSGRRSGYEQY
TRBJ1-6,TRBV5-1,ASGTDPGDSPLH
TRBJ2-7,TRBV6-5,ASSYNPGRSSYEQY
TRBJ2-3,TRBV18,ASSSGEISVLAGGTTDTQY
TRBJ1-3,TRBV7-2,ASSLANSGNTIY
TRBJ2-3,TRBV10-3,AIRGLGSTDTQY
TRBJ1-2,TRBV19,ASSTARGDYGYT
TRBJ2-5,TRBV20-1,SATSLGGGTETQY
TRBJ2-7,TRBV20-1,SARDPASGTYEQY
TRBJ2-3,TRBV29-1,SVPLAGGTDTQY
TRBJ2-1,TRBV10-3,AISAAGNEQF
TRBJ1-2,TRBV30,AWKSRDRSLYGYT
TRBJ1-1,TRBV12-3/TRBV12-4,ASSFEVITEAF
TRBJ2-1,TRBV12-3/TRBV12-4,ASSASGYNEQF
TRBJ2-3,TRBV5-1,ASSLGTQRTDTQY
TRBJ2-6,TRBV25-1,ASRQTGSGANVLT
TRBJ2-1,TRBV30,ALLDSDNEQF
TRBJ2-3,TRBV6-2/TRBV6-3,ATNRWIPGLAGGGTDTQY
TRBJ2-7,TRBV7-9,ASSPQGSTYEQY